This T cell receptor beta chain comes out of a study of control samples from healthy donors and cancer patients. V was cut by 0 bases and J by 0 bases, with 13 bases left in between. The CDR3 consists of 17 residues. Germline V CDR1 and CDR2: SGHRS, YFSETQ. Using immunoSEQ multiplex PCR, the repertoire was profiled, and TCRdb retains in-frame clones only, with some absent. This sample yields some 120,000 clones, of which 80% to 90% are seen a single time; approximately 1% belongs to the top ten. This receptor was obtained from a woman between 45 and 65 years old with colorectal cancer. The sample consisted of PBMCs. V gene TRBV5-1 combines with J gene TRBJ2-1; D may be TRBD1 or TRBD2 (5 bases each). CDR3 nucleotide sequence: TGCGCCAGCAGCTTGGAGAGGGGCCGCCTCTCCTACAATGAGCAGTTCTTC. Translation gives CASSLERGRLSYNEQFF.